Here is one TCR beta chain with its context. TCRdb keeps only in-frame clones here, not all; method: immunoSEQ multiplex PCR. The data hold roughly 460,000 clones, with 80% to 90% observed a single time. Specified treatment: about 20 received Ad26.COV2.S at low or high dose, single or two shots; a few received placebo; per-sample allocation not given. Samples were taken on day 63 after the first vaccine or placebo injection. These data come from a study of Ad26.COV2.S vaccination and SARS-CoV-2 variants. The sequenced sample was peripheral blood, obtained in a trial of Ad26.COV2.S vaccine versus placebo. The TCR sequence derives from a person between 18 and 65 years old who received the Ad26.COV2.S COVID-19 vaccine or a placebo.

The CDR3 DNA is TGTGCCAGCTCATTCCCGGGACAGGGTCTGCTACGGAGCACAGATACGCAGTATTTT. This translates into CASSFPGQGLLRSTDTQYF. This sequence joins TRBV18 and TRBJ2-3; 9 nucleotides line up with TRBD1. The CDR3 is 19 amino acids. J lost 0 bases, V lost 5 bases, and 15 bases had no gene match. Germline V gene sequence: CDR1 KGHSH, CDR2 LQKENI. The full variable domain, with the rest looked up from reference TRBV18 and TRBJ2-3, is NAGVMQNPRHLVRRRGQEARLRCSPMKGHSHVYWYRQLPEEGLKFMVYLQKENIIDESGMPKERFSAEFPKEGPSILRIQQVVRGDSAAYFCASSFPGQGLLRSTDTQYFGPGTRLTVL.